The present TCR beta chain was sequenced within a study of PD-1 blockade in classical Hodgkin lymphoma (dated by TCRdb to the early 2020s). About the investigation overall: Nivolumab dosing was 3 mg/kg intravenously every 2 weeks, continuing until either disease progression or unacceptable toxicity. The study used CyTOF and TCR beta sequencing to define a peripheral blood immune signature of response to PD-1 blockade in classical Hodgkin lymphoma. On the study overall, not on this receptor specifically: By C4D1, a significant rise was seen in CD4+ TCR diversity but not in CD8+ TCR diversity (p=0.0027 vs p=0.16), and the rise was most apparent among complete responders (p=0.02). Patients starting nivolumab less than 1 year after ASCT had lower diversity and were excluded from later analyses to avoid confounding by immune reconstitution. Baseline TCR diversity was reported to be lower in newly diagnosed patients than in healthy donors and to be lower still in relapsed/refractory patients. Among trial patients, those achieving complete response had baseline diversity similar to that of newly diagnosed patients, while diversity was significantly lower in partial responders and progressors. The study covered only a single clinical trial cohort, and the causes of the repertoire differences, possibly disease activity or prior therapy, were still not defined.

The sample's time point label, decoded: cycle 2 day 1 (C2D1) of nivolumab. Relapse after autologous stem cell transplantation had occurred in all trial patients, and cohorts A, B and C were distinguished by prior brentuximab vedotin exposure. A total of 50 to 70 patients with relapsed/refractory classical Hodgkin lymphoma made up the trial cohort, and each patient's best overall response was complete response, partial response or progressive disease. Trial patients were treated with single-agent nivolumab in the multi-cohort phase II CheckMate 205 trial. An independent review committee assessed best overall response by applying the 2007 International Working Group response criteria. Trial PBMCs were collected just before the start of nivolumab (C1D1) and during therapy at cycle 2 day 1 and cycle 4 day 1. Peripheral blood was collected in 8 mL Vacutainer Cell Preparation Tubes, from which PBMCs were isolated by centrifugation and then cryopreserved.

The Qiagen DNeasy kit was used to extract genomic DNA from unsorted PBMCs and from the negatively selected CD4+ and CD8+ fractions. TCR beta CDR3 regions were subjected to amplification by immunoSEQ multiplex PCR with primers that anneal to V and J segments. Amplification bias was minimized using a synthetic immune receptor repertoire, and residual bias was removed computationally after sequencing. Concerning the study's data processing: Repertoire diversity was quantified as the Shannon entropy index using custom Python scripts. Unsorted, CD4+ and CD8+ repertoires were analyzed separately, except in combined analyses where CD4+ and CD8+ sequences were merged in silico. Clonal expansion was defined as a frequency increase of at least 2-fold after treatment compared with C1D1, and clones undetected at baseline were assigned a pseudocount of 0.5. Singleton clones were defined as clones with 0 or 1 copy at C1D1, and non-singleton clones were defined as clones with 2 or more copies. Clones expanded in unsorted samples were assigned a CD4+, CD8+ or unknown annotation through matching of protein sequences in sorted samples from the same patient. Wilcoxon tests were applied to paired samples to test diversity changes from C1D1 to C4D1. Imported from immuneACCESS, the table was reduced by TCRdb to in-frame sequences with V and J called. These copies leave out some clones; in studies compared against another copy, an unresolved V gene accounts for under half, and the cause of the remainder is not known. V, J and clone size are taken as reported in that table, and D and trimming were inferred from the DNA itself. This sample gives approximately 100,000 clones in total; 75% to 90% of them show up just once. The top ten constitute under 8% of the sample.

The CDR3 runs 15 amino acids, cysteine and phenylalanine included. The sequence is cut down to CDR3 DNA, 45 bases in frame from base 1. The V end loses 0 bases and the J end loses 4 bases, and a stretch of 13 bases separates them. CDR1 and CDR2 (SGHDT, YYEEEE) derive from the germline V gene. This clone occurred once. The specificity of this receptor is unknown. No per-base quality is available; no much larger clone lies one base away. The source of this sequence is a human donor with classical Hodgkin lymphoma. The V and J genes are TRBV5-6 and TRBJ1-2, with the identity of the D gene unclear. Sequenced here: peripheral blood mononuclear cells (PBMCs), sampled before the second cycle of nivolumab. Here is the DNA: TGTGCCAGCAGCTTGGATCCGGGAGTAGGCTATGGCTACACCTTC. This translates into CASSLDPGVGYGYTF. The CDR3, completed at both ends by the reference TRBV5-6 and TRBJ1-2 genes, gives the full variable domain DAGVTQSPTHLIKTRGQQVTLRCSPKSGHDTVSWYQQALGQGPQFIFQYYEEEERQRGNFPDRFSGHQFPNYSSELNVNALLLGDSALYLCASSLDPGVGYGYTFGSGTRLTVV.